This TCR beta chain stems from a study of T cells in Graves' hyperthyroidism and ophthalmopathy. This CDR3 contains 14 residues. Germline CDR1 is LGHDT and CDR2 is YNNKEL (reference sequence). V lost 3 bases and J lost 2; bases outside the gene matches: 0. Amplification targeted TCR beta CDR3 regions from RNA transcripts. The HTBI set primed first-round TCR CDR3 RT-PCR. TCRdb reprocessed the multiplex PCR reads with MiXCR, giving one entry per CDR3 protein. Of fewer than 400,000 distinct CDR3 sequences in the sample, roughly 25% were seen once. A word on this clonotype: With a much larger clone just one base away, this may be a read error.

Sample: blood. The sequence derives from a man aged 45 to 65 with Graves' hyperthyroidism. The V gene is TRBV3-1, the J gene TRBJ1-3; 8 bases match TRBD1. In DNA, the CDR3 is TGTGCCAGCAGCCAGACAGGGGCTGGAAACACCATATATTTT. Its translation is CASSQTGAGNTIYF.